Listed here are 4 T cell receptor beta chains from one sample, sequenced in a study of long-term antiretroviral therapy in people with HIV. Running of the v3.0 immunoSEQ assay took place at survey level. Profiled with immunoSEQ multiplex PCR; TCRdb holds only in-frame clones, not every one. The data show around 37,000 clones, with 85% seen just once and around 4.4% held by the top ten. Sequenced material: unsorted PBMCs, taken roughly 3.3 years after starting antiretroviral therapy. These receptors were obtained from a man aged 18 to 35 with HIV.

The rearrangement joins TRBV7-2 to TRBJ2-7; possible D gene TRBD1, 6 bases. The CDR3 runs to 14 residues. Germline assignment: CDR1 SGHTA and CDR2 FQGNSA. Trimming pared 4 bases from V and 0 bases from J, leaving 10 bases between. CDR3 residues: CASSSRDISYEQYF. DNA of the CDR3: TGTGCCAGCAGCTCCCGGGACATCTCCTACGAGCAGTACTTC.

This CDR3 is CASSPKGGGEKLFF. In nucleotides, the CDR3 is TGTGCCAGCAGTCCGAAGGGCGGGGGGGAAAAACTGTTTTTT. The chain combines TRBV6-5 with TRBJ1-4; possible D gene TRBD1, 5 bases. The CDR3 extends over 14 amino acids. Trimming cost V 5 bases and J 8 bases, with 15 bases left between them. The germline V gene encodes CDR1 MNHEY and CDR2 SVGAGI.

The J gene is TRBJ1-5, the V gene TRBV19; 9 bases are a match to TRBD1. The CDR3 spans 15 residues. The V and J ends lost 5 bases and 7 bases, in that order; junction bases with no gene match: 9. Germline CDR1 LNHDA, CDR2 SQIVND (reference sequence). This CDR3 reads CASSAWTGAFQPQHF. The CDR3 region has the DNA TGTGCCAGTAGTGCCTGGACAGGGGCATTCCAGCCCCAGCATTTT. Full variable domain (rest looked up from reference TRBV19 and TRBJ1-5): DGGITQSPKYLFRKEGQNVTLSCEQNLNHDAMYWYRQDPGQGLRLIYYSQIVNDFQKGDIAEGYSVSREKKESFPLTVTSAQKNPTAFYLCASSAWTGAFQPQHFGDGTRLSIL.

The chain joins TRBV28 to TRBJ1-2; D is undetermined. V lost 3 bases, J lost 8 bases, and 13 bases lay in between. The CDR3 has 13 amino acids. Per germline, CDR1 MDHEN and CDR2 SYDVKM. DNA of the CDR3: TGTGCCAGCAGTTTCGGTACGTCGCGGGGCTACACCTTC. As protein: CASSFGTSRGYTF.